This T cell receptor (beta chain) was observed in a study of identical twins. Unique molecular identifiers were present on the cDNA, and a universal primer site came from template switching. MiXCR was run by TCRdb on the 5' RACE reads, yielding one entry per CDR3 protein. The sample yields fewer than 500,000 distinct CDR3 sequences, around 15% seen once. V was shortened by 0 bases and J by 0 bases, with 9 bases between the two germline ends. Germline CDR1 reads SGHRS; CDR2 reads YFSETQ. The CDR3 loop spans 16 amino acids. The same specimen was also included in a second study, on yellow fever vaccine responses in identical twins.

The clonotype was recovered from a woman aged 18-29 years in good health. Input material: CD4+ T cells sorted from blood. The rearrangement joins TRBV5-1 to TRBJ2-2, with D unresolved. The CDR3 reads CASSLEGTPNTGELFF. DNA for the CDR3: TGCGCCAGCAGCTTGGAGGGTACACCGAACACCGGGGAGCTGTTTTTT. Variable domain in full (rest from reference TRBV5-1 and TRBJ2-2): KAGVTQTPRYLIKTRGQQVTLSCSPISGHRSVSWYQQTPGQGLQFLFEYFSETQRNKGNFPGRFSGRQFSNSRSEMNVSTLELGDSALYLCASSLEGTPNTGELFFGEGSRLTVL.